This T cell receptor (beta chain) is from a study of neurological immune-mediated disorders (dated by TCRdb to the late 2010s). Concerning the study at large: Of the roughly 34 multiple sclerosis patients, approximately 31 had relapsing-remitting MS and 3 had secondary progressive MS. Peripheral blood TCR-beta repertoires from patients with HTLV-I-associated myelopathy (HAM/TSP), patients with multiple sclerosis, and healthy controls were compared in the study using UMI-based sequencing. Alongside PBMC samples, the set of more than 85 TCR-beta libraries contained longitudinal samples, technical triplicates, and paired CD4+ and CD8+ T-cell subsets that had been sorted. The cohort included about 70 subjects: about 14 with HAM/TSP, around 34 with multiple sclerosis, and 20 or so healthy controls.

This clonotype has a count of ten or more. This clone's antigen is unknown. No much larger clone exists at a distance of one base, and base qualities are not known. cDNA was synthesized by template-switch 5'RACE using a primer with a 10-nucleotide random unique molecular identifier that tagged each TCR transcript. Every sequencing run yielded over 160 million TCR-beta sequences covering 15-18 subjects. The RNeasy kit was used for extraction of total RNA. TCR-beta VDJ regions were amplified with primers for the TCR constant region and the 5'RACE anchor, using the KAPA Real-time Library Amplification kit. A first PCR added sample indexes and Illumina adaptors, after which a second PCR increased the library yield. After Ampure bead purification, the roughly 650 bp TCR product was size-selected on a 2% E-gel SizeSelection system. Before pooling, library quality was assessed on a Bioanalyzer, concentration was determined with Qubit, and library quantification was performed with the Kapa Library Quantification kit. Libraries were sequenced paired-end 2 x 150 bp on an Illumina HiSeq 2500. To increase sequence diversity, roughly 24-32% phiX was spiked into each library pool. Concerning the study's data processing: Quality-filtered reads were processed with the UMI-based MiGEC pipeline, which removed over 75% of raw TCR sequences during error correction. VDJ genes were aligned to IMGT germline references, and each clonotype was defined by a unique CDR3 amino acid sequence together with V-J genes. Clonal expansion, Shannon diversity and CDR3 relatedness (CalcPairwiseDistances, ClusterSamples) were evaluated with VDJtools, and phylogenetic trees were built with CLCbio workbench. Expanded clones were defined as having at least 8 unique UMIs, based on coefficient-of-variation modelling across technical triplicates. The public reads were run again by TCRdb, first through fastp at Q25 and then through MiXCR, and only productive beta chains were kept. CDR3 protein sequences are deduplicated, and each keeps its most common genes and DNA. These V and J calls rely on TCRdb rather than the paper's analysis. This sample holds about 120,000 distinct CDR3 sequences; around 3% were observed only once. In total, the top ten clones hold about 1.2% of the sample.

For unsorted PBMC libraries, 2 million PBMCs were used after storage in RNAlater at -80 degrees C until RNA extraction. Multiple sclerosis patients were enrolled in a US clinical protocol evaluating disease progression by magnetic resonance imaging. PBMCs were separated from peripheral blood using Ficoll-Hypaque density gradient centrifugation and then cryopreserved in liquid nitrogen. From its cysteine to its phenylalanine, the CDR3 spans 17 amino acids. Only the CDR3 DNA stays, 51 bases, in frame from base 1. For CDR1 and CDR2, the germline V gene (reference sequence) lists SSHAT and FNYEAQ. Ends trimmed: V by 5 bases, J by 6 bases; bases unmatched to a gene: 16. Study-wide conclusions, independent of this receptor: The highest TCR clonal expansion was observed in HAM/TSP patients, whereas the lowest was observed in MS patients, even when compared with healthy controls. No clinical or MRI features were associated with the MS cluster, and the authors said that larger cohorts are needed. Across subjects, expanded clones never shared an identical CDR3 amino acid sequence, which suggests that the TCR-beta repertoires in every group were private. In a phylogenetic analysis, the repertoires of 18 out of 34 MS patients fell into a single cluster of related CDR3 sequences, pointing to a possible signature at the repertoire level.

Source material: PBMCs. The chain is made from TRBV7-7 and TRBJ2-3; TRBD2 aligns with 8 central bases. This clonotype was sampled from a woman in her thirties with multiple sclerosis. The CDR3 protein is CASSQGDAPGLGDTQYF. The bases are TGTGCCAGCAGCCAAGGGGACGCGCCGGGACTAGGCGATACGCAGTATTTT.